One sample yielded the 22 T cell receptor beta chains listed below, sequenced in a study of monozygotic twins with inflammatory bowel disease. TCRdb reprocessed the 5' RACE reads and stores each CDR3 protein as one record, lacking DNA. The table gives about 150,000 distinct CDR3 sequences; the top ten clones make up around 1.3% of it. The sequencing sample was made of blood. These receptors came from a human donor with ulcerative colitis or Crohn's disease, or a healthy co-twin of an affected twin (not recorded which).

The chain joins TRBV19 to TRBJ2-1; TCRdb's D call, TRBD1, is unchecked because there is no DNA. The CDR3 covers 16 residues. Germline CDR1 is LNHDA and CDR2 is SQIVND (reference sequence). CDR3: CASKEQGSSSYNEQFF. The variable domain in full, with the rest retrieved from reference TRBV19 and TRBJ2-1, is DGGITQSPKYLFRKEGQNVTLSCEQNLNHDAMYWYRQDPGQGLRLIYYSQIVNDFQKGDIAEGYSVSREKKESFPLTVTSAQKNPTAFYLCASKEQGSSSYNEQFFGPGTRLTVL.

V usage is TRBV5-1 and J usage is TRBJ2-6. The V gene's germline CDR1 is SGHRS and CDR2 YFSETQ. There are 16 residues in the CDR3. CDR3 protein: CASSLDSASGANVLTF.

The rearrangement uses TRBV20-1 and TRBJ1-5; no DNA is available, so the TRBD1 call from TCRdb remains unchecked. This CDR3 contains 15 residues. CDR1 DFQATT and CDR2 SNEGSKA come from the germline V gene (reference sequence). The CDR3 spells CSASQGGLGNQPQHF.

The chain employs TRBV18 and TRBJ2-3; without DNA, the TCRdb call of TRBD1 cannot be checked. CDR3 length: 18 amino acids. Looked up from germline, CDR1 is KGHSH and CDR2 is LQKENI. The CDR3 here is CASSPFRDTGLDTDTQYF.

This chain links TRBV12-3 or TRBV12-4 with TRBJ2-5; no DNA is available, so the TRBD1 call from TCRdb remains unchecked. The CDR3 is 15 residues long. The CDR3 is CASSLHGGSMETQYF.

CDR3 region: CASTPRTSGWNEQFF. V usage is TRBV2 and J usage is TRBJ2-1; TCRdb outputs TRBD2, but without DNA this stays unchecked. The germline gives CDR1 SNHLY, CDR2 FYNNEI. The CDR3 is 15 amino acids.

The chain has TRBV7-2 and TRBJ2-2. Per the germline V gene, CDR1 is SGHTA and CDR2 is FQGNSA. This CDR3 region has 12 residues. CDR3 loop: CASSFNPGELFF. The entire variable domain, with the rest obtained from reference TRBV7-2 and TRBJ2-2, is as follows: GAGVSQSPSNKVTEKGKDVELRCDPISGHTALYWYRQSLGQGLEFLIYFQGNSAPDKSGLPSDRFSAERTGGSVSTLTIQRTQQEDSAVYLCASSFNPGELFFGEGSRLTVL.

J is TRBJ1-5 and V is TRBV28; as DNA is missing, the TRBD1 call by TCRdb cannot be tested. Germline V gene sequence: CDR1 MDHEN, CDR2 SYDVKM. The CDR3 loop spans 15 amino acids. CDR3 sequence: CASSLPGVDNQPQHF.

This rearrangement joins TRBV4-1 to TRBJ1-1; TCRdb's D call, TRBD1, is unchecked because there is no DNA. The germline CDR1 and CDR2 sequences are MGHRA and YSYEKL. CDR3 size: 14 residues. The CDR3 reads CASSPMNRAAEAFF.

The chain couples TRBV7-8 to TRBJ1-1; without DNA, the TCRdb call of TRBD1 cannot be checked. There are 15 residues in the CDR3. Germline loops: CDR1 SGHVS, CDR2 FQNEAQ. The CDR3 sequence is CASSLGVRGNTEAFF.

The chain couples TRBV5-5 to TRBJ2-3. This CDR3 spans 14 amino acids. Germline CDR1 SGHKS, CDR2 YYEKEE (reference sequence). The CDR3 reads CASTFLTGYDTQYF.

The gene calls are TRBV27 and TRBJ1-1. Germline V CDR1 and CDR2: MNHEY, SMNVEV (reference sequence). CDR3 size: 12 residues. The CDR3 sequence is CASRNDGTEAFF.

The rearrangement links TRBV7-2 to TRBJ2-3; TCRdb outputs TRBD2, but without DNA this stays unchecked. CDR1 is SGHTA, CDR2 FQGNSA, per germline. This CDR3 has 16 amino acids. CDR3 sequence reads: CASSGSSGITLDTQYF.

CDR3 loop: CASAQGAGYEQYF. The genes are TRBV30 and TRBJ2-7; TCRdb's D gene call, TRBD1, goes unchecked for lack of DNA. The germline CDR1 and CDR2 sequences are GTSNPN and SVGIG (reference sequence). The CDR3 covers 13 residues.

V gene TRBV12-3 or TRBV12-4 combines with J gene TRBJ1-5; no DNA is available, so the TRBD1 call from TCRdb remains unchecked. This CDR3 comprises 17 residues. CDR3 protein: CASSLAPWTGFGQPQHF.

The chain carries TRBV5-1 and TRBJ2-5; TCRdb returns TRBD2, unconfirmable since there is no DNA. The CDR3 covers 16 residues. Germline V gene sequence: CDR1 SGHRS, CDR2 YFSETQ. CDR3 in amino acids: CASSPGGAGVIETQYF. The variable domain in full, completed from reference TRBV5-1 and TRBJ2-5, reads KAGVTQTPRYLIKTRGQQVTLSCSPISGHRSVSWYQQTPGQGLQFLFEYFSETQRNKGNFPGRFSGRQFSNSRSEMNVSTLELGDSALYLCASSPGGAGVIETQYFGPGTRLLVL.

The rearrangement joins TRBV20-1 to TRBJ1-1; no DNA is available, so the TRBD1 call from TCRdb remains unchecked. The V gene's germline CDR1 is DFQATT and CDR2 SNEGSKA (reference sequence). The CDR3 covers 15 residues. The CDR3 reads CSASLAGGVLSEAFF.

V gene TRBV20-1 combines with J gene TRBJ2-4; TCRdb outputs TRBD1, but without DNA this stays unchecked. CDR3 length equals 16 residues. Per germline, CDR1 DFQATT and CDR2 SNEGSKA (reference sequence). CDR3 sequence: CSARSGGESAKNIQYF.

This rearrangement joins TRBV6-5 to TRBJ2-3; lacking DNA, the TRBD2 call made by TCRdb goes unchecked. Germline CDR1 is MNHEY and CDR2 is SVGAGI. This CDR3 is built from 15 residues. The CDR3 sequence is CASRRLAGGTDTQYF.

V usage is TRBV5-6 and J usage is TRBJ2-3. The CDR3 is 11 residues long. Per the germline V gene, CDR1 is SGHDT and CDR2 is YYEEEE. CDR3: CVSSLTDTQYF.

This rearrangement joins TRBV5-1 to TRBJ2-5. CDR1 SGHRS and CDR2 YFSETQ come from the germline V gene. CDR3 size: 13 residues. The chain's CDR3 is CASSSESMETQYF.

The chain recombines TRBV30 with TRBJ1-6; TCRdb calls TRBD1, which cannot be checked without DNA. CDR1 GTSNPN and CDR2 SVGIG come from the germline V gene (reference sequence). This CDR3 comprises 13 residues. The CDR3 here is CAIQDSYNSPLHF.